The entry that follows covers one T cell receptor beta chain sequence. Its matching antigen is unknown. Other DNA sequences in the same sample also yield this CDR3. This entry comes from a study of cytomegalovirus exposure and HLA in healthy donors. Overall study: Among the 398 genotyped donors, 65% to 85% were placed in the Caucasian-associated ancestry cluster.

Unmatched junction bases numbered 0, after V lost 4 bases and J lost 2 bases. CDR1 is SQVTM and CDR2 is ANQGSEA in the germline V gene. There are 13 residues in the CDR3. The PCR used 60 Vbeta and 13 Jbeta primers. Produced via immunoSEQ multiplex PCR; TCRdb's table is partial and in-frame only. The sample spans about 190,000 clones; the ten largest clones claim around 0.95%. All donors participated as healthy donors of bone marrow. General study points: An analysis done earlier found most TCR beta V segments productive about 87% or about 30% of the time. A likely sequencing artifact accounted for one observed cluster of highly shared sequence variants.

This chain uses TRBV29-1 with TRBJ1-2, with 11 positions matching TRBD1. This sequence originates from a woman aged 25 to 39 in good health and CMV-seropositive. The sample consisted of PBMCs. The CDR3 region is CSVGTGGNYGYTF. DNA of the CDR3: TGCAGCGTTGGGACAGGGGGCAACTATGGCTACACCTTC.